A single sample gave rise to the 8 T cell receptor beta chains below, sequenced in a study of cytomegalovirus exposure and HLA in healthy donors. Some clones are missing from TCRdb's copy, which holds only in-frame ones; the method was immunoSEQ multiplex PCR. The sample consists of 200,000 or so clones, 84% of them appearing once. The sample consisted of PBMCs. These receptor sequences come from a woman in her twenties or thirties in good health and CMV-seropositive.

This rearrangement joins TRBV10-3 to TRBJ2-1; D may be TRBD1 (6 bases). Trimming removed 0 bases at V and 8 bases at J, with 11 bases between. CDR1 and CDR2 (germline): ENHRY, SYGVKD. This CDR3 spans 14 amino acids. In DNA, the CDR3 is TGTGCCATCAGTGAGTCGGGGGCTCTCGATGAGCAGTTCTTC. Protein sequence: CAISESGALDEQFF.

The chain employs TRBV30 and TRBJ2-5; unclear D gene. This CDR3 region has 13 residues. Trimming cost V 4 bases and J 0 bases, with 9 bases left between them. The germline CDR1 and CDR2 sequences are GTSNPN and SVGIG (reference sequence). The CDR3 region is CAWTLSDQETQYF. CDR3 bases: TGTGCCTGGACCCTTTCGGACCAAGAGACCCAGTACTTC.

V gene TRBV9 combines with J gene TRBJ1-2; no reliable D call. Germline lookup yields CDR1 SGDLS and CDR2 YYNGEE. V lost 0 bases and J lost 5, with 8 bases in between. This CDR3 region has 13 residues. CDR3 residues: CASSVAPGYGYTF. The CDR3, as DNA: TGTGCCAGCAGCGTAGCGCCCGGGTATGGCTACACCTTC.

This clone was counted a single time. CDR3 loop: CASSVSTSGRFSDTQYF. The CDR3 DNA is TGTGCCAGCAGCGTAAGCACTAGCGGGCGGTTCTCAGATACGCAGTATTTT. V is TRBV9 and J is TRBJ2-3; 9 bases fit TRBD2. The CDR3 has 17 residues. With V trimmed by 1 base and J by 4 bases, 10 bases remained unmatched. Germline V CDR1 and CDR2: SGDLS, YYNGEE. The full variable domain, in which reference TRBV9 and TRBJ2-3 provide the parts outside the CDR3, is DSGVTQTPKHLITATGQRVTLRCSPRSGDLSVYWYQQSLDQGLQFLIQYYNGEERAKGNILERFSAQQFPDLHSELNLSSLELGDSALYFCASSVSTSGRFSDTQYFGPGTRLTVL.

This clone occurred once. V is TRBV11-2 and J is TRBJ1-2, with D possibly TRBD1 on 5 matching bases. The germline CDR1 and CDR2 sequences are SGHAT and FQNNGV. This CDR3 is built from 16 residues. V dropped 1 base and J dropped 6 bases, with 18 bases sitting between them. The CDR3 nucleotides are TGTGCCAGCAGCTTAGCCTTGCAGGGTGTCACGAATGGCTACACCTTC. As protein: CASSLALQGVTNGYTF.

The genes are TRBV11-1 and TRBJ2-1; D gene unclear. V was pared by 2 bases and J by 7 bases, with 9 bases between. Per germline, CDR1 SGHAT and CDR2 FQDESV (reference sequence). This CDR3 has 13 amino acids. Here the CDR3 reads CASSLSDINEQFF. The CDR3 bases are TGTGCCAGCAGCTTATCCGACATTAATGAGCAGTTCTTC.

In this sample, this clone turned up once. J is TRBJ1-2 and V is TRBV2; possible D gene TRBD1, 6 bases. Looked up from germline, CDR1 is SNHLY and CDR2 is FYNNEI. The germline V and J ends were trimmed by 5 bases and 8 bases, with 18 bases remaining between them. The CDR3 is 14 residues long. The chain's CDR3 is CASSPQAGAWGYTF. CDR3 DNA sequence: TGTGCCAGCAGTCCTCAGGCGGGGGCTTGGGGCTACACCTTC. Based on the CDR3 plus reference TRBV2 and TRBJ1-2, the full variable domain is EPEVTQTPSHQVTQMGQEVILRCVPISNHLYFYWYRQILGQKVEFLVSFYNNEISEKSEIFDDQFSVERPDGSNFTLKIRSTKLEDSAMYFCASSPQAGAWGYTFGSGTRLTVV.

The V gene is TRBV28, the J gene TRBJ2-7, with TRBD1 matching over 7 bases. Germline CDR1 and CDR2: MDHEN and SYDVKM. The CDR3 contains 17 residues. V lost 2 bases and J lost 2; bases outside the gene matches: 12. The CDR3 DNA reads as TGTGCCAGCAGTTTAGTCGTCGGGACAGCTAGTCCCTACGAGCAGTACTTC. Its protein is CASSLVVGTASPYEQYF.